This T cell receptor (beta chain) was recovered during a study of cytomegalovirus exposure and HLA in healthy donors. Looking at the study overall: It was reported in a later analysis that the 120 validation repertoires used the same platform as the roughly 700 first-cohort repertoires. General study points: Cytomegalovirus association was listed for about 150 TCR beta chains. Subsequent analysis found a tendency for first-cohort TCR clusters to co-occur within the 95 to 150 validation repertoires.

Sequencing was performed with immunoSEQ multiplex PCR; in TCRdb, only in-frame clones are kept and a portion is missing. The repertoire holds more than 55,000 clones, with around nine tenths as singletons. Germline CDR1 and CDR2: SGDLS and YYNGEE. This CDR3 comprises 18 residues. J lost 4 bases, V lost 2 bases, and 15 bases had no gene match. About this clone itself: Its antigen remains unknown.

The donors were part of the validation cohort, which consisted of more than 90 subjects and was separate from the first cohort of 666 subjects. The sample comprised PBMCs. This chain links TRBV9 with TRBJ2-5; 9 positions match TRBD2. This TCR was recovered from a man between 18 and 35 years old in good health and CMV-seronegative. CDR3 bases: TGTGCCAGCAGCGTCGAGGGACTAGCCCCCGTCGGCCGAGAGACCCAGTACTTC. It translates to CASSVEGLAPVGRETQYF.